The next 12 T cell receptor beta chains were all read from a single sample in a study of blood T cell repertoires in COVID-19 (dated by TCRdb to the early 2020s). Libraries were constructed by the immunoSEQ multiplex PCR assay. Not all clones reach the TCRdb copy of this immuneACCESS table, which keeps in-frame sequences only. Checked studies attribute under half of the gap to unresolved V genes and leave the rest unexplained. The sample contains 500,000 to 600,000 clones, 85% to 90% of them found a single time. The ten most abundant clones make up 7.5% to 9% of the sample. The sequenced sample consisted of peripheral blood. All receptors come from a woman aged 45-65 years with COVID-19, enrolled during active disease.

The gene calls are TRBV5-5 and TRBJ2-4, with TRBD1 as a possible D gene (6 bases). V dropped 4 bases and J dropped 8 bases, with 22 bases sitting between them. CDR3 length equals 16 residues. CDR1 SGHKS and CDR2 YYEKEE come from the germline V gene (reference sequence). The DNA for the CDR3 is TGTGCCAGCAGCCTGAGAAAAGGGGCAGGGGATTACATTCAGTACTTC. This translates into CASSLRKGAGDYIQYF.

This clone has only a few counts. The chain is built from TRBV11-2 and TRBJ2-5, with 7 bases that match TRBD2. The CDR3 extends over 16 amino acids. After removal of 5 bases from V and 5 bases from J, the junction contained 14 bases not matched to a gene. The germline CDR1 and CDR2 sequences are SGHAT and FQNNGV. In DNA form, the CDR3 reads TGTGCCAGCAGCCTCAGGGCGGTAGCGGGTTCGGAGACCCAGTACTTC. Its translation is CASSLRAVAGSETQYF.

J is TRBJ2-3 and V is TRBV11-2; 8 positions agree with TRBD1. The germline CDR1 and CDR2 sequences are SGHAT and FQNNGV. With 3 bases clipped from V and 3 bases from J, the junction kept 2 bases outside the gene matches. The CDR3 has 14 amino acids. CDR3 sequence (DNA): TGTGCCAGCAGCTTCGACAGGGGAACAGATACGCAGTATTTT. Translation: CASSFDRGTDTQYF. The variable domain in full, completed from reference TRBV11-2 and TRBJ2-3, reads EAGVAQSPRYKIIEKRQSVAFWCNPISGHATLYWYQQILGQGPKLLIQFQNNGVVDDSQLPKDRFSAERLKGVDSTLKIQPAKLEDSAVYLCASSFDRGTDTQYFGPGTRLTVL.

The rearrangement links TRBV7-9 to TRBJ2-2, with TRBD2 as a possible D gene (5 bases). Deletions cut 2 bases from V and 8 bases from J, with 12 bases between. Germline values: CDR1 SEHNR, CDR2 FQNEAQ (reference sequence). This CDR3 is built from 14 residues. The CDR3 is CASSLSEGVGELFF. In DNA form, the CDR3 reads TGTGCCAGCAGCTTAAGCGAGGGAGTTGGGGAGCTGTTTTTT.

V and J are TRBV7-8 and TRBJ1-2; D is unresolved. CDR3 length: 16 residues. Germline V gives CDR1 SGHVS, CDR2 FQNEAQ. V was pared by 1 base and J by 0 bases, with 12 bases between. CDR3 bases: TGTGCCAGCAGCTTAGGGGTAGGAGGAGCTAACTATGGCTACACCTTC. It translates to CASSLGVGGANYGYTF.

V and J are TRBV5-1 and TRBJ2-2; D is unclear. The CDR3 length is 16 residues. Trimming removed 0 bases at V and 2 bases at J, with 11 bases between. CDR1 is SGHRS, CDR2 YFSETQ, per germline. CDR3 bases: TGCGCCAGCAGCTTGGGGCACCGAATTAACACCGGGGAGCTGTTTTTT. This sequence encodes CASSLGHRINTGELFF.

Comment on this clone: An end of the junction differs from the germline gene, which may be a read error. The chain combines TRBV25-1 with TRBJ2-5; 7 bases align to TRBD1. CDR3 length: 13 residues. Germline V CDR1 and CDR2: MGHDK, SYGVNS. The CDR3 loop reads CASGDRAVETQYF. The CDR3 coding sequence is TGTGCCAGCGGTGACAGGGCGGTAGAGACCCAGTACTTC.

This chain links TRBV5-4 with TRBJ1-2, with a weak D call TRBD1 (6 bases). This CDR3 comprises 15 residues. The ends were cut back, 0 bases at V and 10 bases at J, with 19 bases in the middle. Per germline, CDR1 SGHNT and CDR2 YYREEE (reference sequence). The CDR3 reads CASSLALGGTYYYTF. The CDR3 bases are TGTGCCAGCAGCTTGGCCCTAGGGGGTACCTACTACTACACCTTC.

The chain is built from TRBV7-7 and TRBJ1-2; the D gene is possibly TRBD1 (5 bases). V was clipped by 5 bases and J by 3 bases, with 19 bases between them. The germline CDR1 and CDR2 sequences are SSHAT and FNYEAQ (reference sequence). The CDR3 consists of 16 residues. The CDR3, as DNA: TGTGCCAGCAGCCCCTGGGGAGGGGAGGTTTACTATGGCTACACCTTC. Its translation is CASSPWGGEVYYGYTF.

The chain uses TRBV30 and TRBJ1-5, with TRBD1 identical over 8 bases. The CDR3 contains 12 residues. J gave up 7 bases and V 3 bases, and 2 bases lay outside the gene matches. From germline, CDR1 is GTSNPN and CDR2 SVGIG (reference sequence). The CDR3 loop is CAWSGDRQPQHF. The CDR3 DNA is TGTGCCTGGAGCGGGGACAGGCAGCCCCAGCATTTT.

V and J are TRBV6-5 and TRBJ1-2, with 9 bases aligning to TRBD1. The CDR3 is 15 residues long. Trimming took 6 bases from V and 4 from J; bases not matched to a gene: 9. Germline V gene data show CDR1 as MNHEY and CDR2 as SVGAGI. CDR3: CASRGQGQRGYGYTF. The CDR3 DNA reads as TGTGCCAGCAGGGGACAGGGACAGAGGGGCTATGGCTACACCTTC.

J is TRBJ2-3 and V is TRBV5-1; D might be TRBD2 (5 bases). From germline, CDR1 is SGHRS and CDR2 YFSETQ. The CDR3 has 15 amino acids. Trimming took off 0 bases at V and 3 bases at J, with 11 bases between the two ends. CDR3 sequence (DNA): TGCGCCAGCAGCTTGGGGCTGACGGGGACAGATACGCAGTATTTT. This gives the protein CASSLGLTGTDTQYF.